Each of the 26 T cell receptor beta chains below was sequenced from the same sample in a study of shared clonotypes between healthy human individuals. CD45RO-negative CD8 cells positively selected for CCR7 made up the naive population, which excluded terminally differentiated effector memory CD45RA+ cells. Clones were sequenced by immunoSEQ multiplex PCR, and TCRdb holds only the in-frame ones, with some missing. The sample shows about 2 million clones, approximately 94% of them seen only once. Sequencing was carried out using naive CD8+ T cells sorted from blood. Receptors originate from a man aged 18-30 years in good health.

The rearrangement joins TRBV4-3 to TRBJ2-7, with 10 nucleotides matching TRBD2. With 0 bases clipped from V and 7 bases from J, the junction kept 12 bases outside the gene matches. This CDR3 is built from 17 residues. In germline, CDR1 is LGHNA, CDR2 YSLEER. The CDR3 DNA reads TGCGCCAGCAGCCAAGATTGGCTAGCGGGAGATGTGGGGGAGCAGTACTTC. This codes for CASSQDWLAGDVGEQYF.

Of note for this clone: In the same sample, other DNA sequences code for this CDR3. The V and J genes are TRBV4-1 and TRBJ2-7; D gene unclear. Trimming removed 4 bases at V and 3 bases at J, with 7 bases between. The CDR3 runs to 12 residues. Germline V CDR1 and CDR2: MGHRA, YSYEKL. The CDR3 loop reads CASSPTGYEQYF. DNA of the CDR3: TGCGCCAGCAGCCCGACGGGCTACGAGCAGTACTTC.

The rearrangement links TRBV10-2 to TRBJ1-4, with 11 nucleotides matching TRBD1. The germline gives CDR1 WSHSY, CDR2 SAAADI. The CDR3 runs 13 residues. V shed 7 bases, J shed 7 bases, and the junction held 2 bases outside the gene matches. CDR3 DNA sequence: TGCGCCAGCACGGGGACAGGGGGTGAAAAACTGTTTTTT. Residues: CASTGTGGEKLFF.

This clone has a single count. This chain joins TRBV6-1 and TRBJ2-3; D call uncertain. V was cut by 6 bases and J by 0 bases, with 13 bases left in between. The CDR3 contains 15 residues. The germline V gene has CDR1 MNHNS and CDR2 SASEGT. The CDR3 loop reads CASRQTDTSTDTQYF. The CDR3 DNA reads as TGTGCCAGCAGGCAGACCGATACTAGCACAGATACGCAGTATTTT.

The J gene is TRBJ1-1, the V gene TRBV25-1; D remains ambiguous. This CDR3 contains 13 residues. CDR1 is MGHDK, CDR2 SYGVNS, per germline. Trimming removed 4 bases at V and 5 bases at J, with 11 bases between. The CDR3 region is CASSANRGTEAFF. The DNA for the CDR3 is TGTGCCAGCAGTGCCAACCGAGGAACTGAAGCTTTCTTT.

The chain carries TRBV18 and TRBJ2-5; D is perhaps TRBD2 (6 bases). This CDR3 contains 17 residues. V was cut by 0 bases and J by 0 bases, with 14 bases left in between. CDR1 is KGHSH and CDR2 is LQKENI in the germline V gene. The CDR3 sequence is CASSPPVSSAHQETQYF. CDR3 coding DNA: TGTGCCAGCTCACCACCTGTCTCTAGCGCGCACCAAGAGACCCAGTACTTC.

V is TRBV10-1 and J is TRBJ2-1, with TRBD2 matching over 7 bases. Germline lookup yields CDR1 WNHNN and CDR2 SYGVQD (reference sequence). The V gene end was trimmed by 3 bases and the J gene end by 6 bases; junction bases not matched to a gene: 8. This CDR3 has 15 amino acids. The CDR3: CASSEGRGVRNEQFF. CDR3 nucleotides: TGCGCCAGCAGTGAAGGTCGGGGGGTGCGCAATGAGCAGTTCTTC.

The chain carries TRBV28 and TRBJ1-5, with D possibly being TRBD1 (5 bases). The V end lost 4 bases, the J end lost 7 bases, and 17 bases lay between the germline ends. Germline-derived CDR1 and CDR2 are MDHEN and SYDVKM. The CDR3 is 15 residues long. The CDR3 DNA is TGTGCCAGCAGTTACCACGGGGGTGGTGGACAGCCCCAGCATTTT. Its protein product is CASSYHGGGGQPQHF.

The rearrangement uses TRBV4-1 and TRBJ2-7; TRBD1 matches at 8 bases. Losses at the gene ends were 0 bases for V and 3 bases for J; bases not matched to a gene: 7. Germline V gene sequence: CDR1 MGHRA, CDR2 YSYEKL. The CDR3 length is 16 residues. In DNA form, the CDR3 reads TGCGCCAGCAGCCAAGAGAGTATCACAGGGGGCTACGAGCAGTACTTC. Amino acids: CASSQESITGGYEQYF.

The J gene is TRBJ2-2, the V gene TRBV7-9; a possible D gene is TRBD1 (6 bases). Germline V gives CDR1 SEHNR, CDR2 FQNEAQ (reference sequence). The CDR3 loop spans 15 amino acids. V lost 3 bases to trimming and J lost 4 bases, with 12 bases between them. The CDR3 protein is CASSFPDRTTGELFF. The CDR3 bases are TGTGCCAGCAGCTTCCCGGACAGAACCACCGGGGAGCTGTTTTTT.

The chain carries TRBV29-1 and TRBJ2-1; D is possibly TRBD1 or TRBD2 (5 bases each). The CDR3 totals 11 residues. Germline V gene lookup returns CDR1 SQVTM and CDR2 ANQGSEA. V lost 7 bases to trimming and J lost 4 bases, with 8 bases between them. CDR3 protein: CSGREYNEQFF. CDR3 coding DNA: TGCAGCGGCAGGGAGTACAATGAGCAGTTCTTC.

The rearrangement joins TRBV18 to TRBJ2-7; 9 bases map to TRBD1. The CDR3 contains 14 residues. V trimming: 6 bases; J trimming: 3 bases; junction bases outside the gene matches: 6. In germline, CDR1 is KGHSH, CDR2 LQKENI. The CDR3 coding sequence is TGTGCCAGCTCGCTCCGGGACAGGGTCTACGAGCAGTACTTC. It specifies CASSLRDRVYEQYF.

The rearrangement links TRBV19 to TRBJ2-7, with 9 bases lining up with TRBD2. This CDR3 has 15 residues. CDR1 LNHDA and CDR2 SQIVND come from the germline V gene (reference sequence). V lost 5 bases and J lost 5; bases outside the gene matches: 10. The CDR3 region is CASSLQPSGIDEQYF. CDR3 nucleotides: TGTGCCAGTAGTCTCCAACCTAGCGGGATCGACGAGCAGTACTTC.

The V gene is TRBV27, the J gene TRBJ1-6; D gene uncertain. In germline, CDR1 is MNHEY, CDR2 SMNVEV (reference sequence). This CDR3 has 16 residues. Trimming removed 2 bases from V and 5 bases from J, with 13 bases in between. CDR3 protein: CASSLLTARNNSPLHF. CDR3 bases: TGTGCCAGCAGTTTACTTACCGCCAGGAATAATTCACCCCTCCACTTT.

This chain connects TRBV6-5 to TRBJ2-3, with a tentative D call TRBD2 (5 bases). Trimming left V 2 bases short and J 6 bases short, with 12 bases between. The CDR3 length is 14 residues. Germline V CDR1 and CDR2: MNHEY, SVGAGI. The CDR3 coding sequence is TGTGCCAGCAGTTACGCTCTGGAGCGGGATACGCAGTATTTT. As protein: CASSYALERDTQYF.

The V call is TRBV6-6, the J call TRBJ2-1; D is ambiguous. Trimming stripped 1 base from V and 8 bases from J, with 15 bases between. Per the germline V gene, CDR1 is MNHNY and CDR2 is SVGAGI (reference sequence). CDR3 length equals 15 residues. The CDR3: CASSYFRTPPDEQFF. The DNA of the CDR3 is TGTGCCAGCAGTTACTTCCGGACCCCACCCGATGAGCAGTTCTTC.

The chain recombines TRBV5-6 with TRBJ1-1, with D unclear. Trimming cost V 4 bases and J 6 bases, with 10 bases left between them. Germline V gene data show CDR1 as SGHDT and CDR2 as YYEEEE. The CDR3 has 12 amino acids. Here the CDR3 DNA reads TGTGCCAGCAGCAATAATACGGCTGAAGCTTTCTTT. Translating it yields CASSNNTAEAFF.

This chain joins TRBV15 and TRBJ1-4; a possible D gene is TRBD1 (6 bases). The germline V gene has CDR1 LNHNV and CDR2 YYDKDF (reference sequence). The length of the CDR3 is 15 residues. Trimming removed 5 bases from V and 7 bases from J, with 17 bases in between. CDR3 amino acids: CATSGGGAGGEKLFF. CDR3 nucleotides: TGTGCCACCAGCGGGGGCGGGGCCGGTGGTGAAAAACTGTTTTTT.

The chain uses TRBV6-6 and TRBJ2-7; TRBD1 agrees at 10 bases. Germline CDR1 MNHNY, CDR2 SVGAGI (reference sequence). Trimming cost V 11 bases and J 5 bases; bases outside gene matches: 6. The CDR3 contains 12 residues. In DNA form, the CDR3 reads TGTGCCTCGACAGGGGGCGCGAACGAGCAGTACTTC. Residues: CASTGGANEQYF.

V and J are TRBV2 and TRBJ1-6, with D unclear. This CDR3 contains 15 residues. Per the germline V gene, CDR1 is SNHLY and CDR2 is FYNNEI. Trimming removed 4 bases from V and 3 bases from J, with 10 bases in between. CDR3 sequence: CASSGVGDYNSPLHF. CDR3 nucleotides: TGTGCCAGCAGTGGTGTCGGAGACTATAATTCACCCCTCCACTTT.

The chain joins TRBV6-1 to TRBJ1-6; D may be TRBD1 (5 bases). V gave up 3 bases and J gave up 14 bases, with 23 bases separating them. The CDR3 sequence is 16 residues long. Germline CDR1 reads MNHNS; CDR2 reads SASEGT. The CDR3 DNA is TGTGCCAGCAGTGAGCCGGGGACGGCCGCTTTTTCGGCCCTCCACTTT. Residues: CASSEPGTAAFSALHF.

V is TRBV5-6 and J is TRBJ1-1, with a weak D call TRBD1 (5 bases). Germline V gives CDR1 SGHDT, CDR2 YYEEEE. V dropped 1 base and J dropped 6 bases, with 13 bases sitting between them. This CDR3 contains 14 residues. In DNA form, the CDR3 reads TGTGCCAGCAGCTTGACGCCGAGGGGCGCTGAAGCTTTCTTT. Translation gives CASSLTPRGAEAFF.

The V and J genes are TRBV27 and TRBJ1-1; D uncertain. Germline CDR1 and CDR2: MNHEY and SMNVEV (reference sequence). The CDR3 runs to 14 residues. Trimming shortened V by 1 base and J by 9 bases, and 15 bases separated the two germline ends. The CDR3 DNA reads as TGTGCCAGCAGTTTATTTCCGGGCCTCGATCAAGCTTTCTTT. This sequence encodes CASSLFPGLDQAFF.

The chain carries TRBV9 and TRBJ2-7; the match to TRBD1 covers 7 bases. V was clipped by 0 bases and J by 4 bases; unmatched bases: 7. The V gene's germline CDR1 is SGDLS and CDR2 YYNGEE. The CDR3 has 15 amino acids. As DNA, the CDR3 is TGTGCCAGCAGCGTAGCTGGCCCAGGGGGATACGAGCAGTACTTC. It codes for CASSVAGPGGYEQYF. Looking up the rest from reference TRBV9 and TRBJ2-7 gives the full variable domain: DSGVTQTPKHLITATGQRVTLRCSPRSGDLSVYWYQQSLDQGLQFLIQYYNGEERAKGNILERFSAQQFPDLHSELNLSSLELGDSALYFCASSVAGPGGYEQYFGPGTRLTVT.

CDR3 loop: CASSQTSGPSYEQYF. The CDR3 coding sequence is TGTGCCAGCAGCCAGACTAGCGGGCCGTCCTACGAGCAGTACTTC. The chain has TRBV7-8 and TRBJ2-7, with 10 bases lining up with TRBD2. The CDR3 runs 15 residues. The V gene's germline CDR1 is SGHVS and CDR2 FQNEAQ. J gave up 1 base and V 5 bases, and 5 bases lay outside the gene matches.

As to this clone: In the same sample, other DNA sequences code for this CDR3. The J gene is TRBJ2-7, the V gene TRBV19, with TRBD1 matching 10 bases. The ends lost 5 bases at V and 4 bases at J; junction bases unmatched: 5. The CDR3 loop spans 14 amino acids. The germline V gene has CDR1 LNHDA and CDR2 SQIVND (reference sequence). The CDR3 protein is CASSAGTGAYEQYF. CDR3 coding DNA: TGTGCCAGTAGTGCCGGGACAGGGGCTTACGAGCAGTACTTC.